This T cell receptor (beta chain) was recorded in a study of blood T cells in healthy people across ages. A sample-barcoded 5' primer and a J-beta primer mix were used in a second PCR of about 7 to 11 cycles. TCRdb called the 5' RACE reads again in MiXCR, with one record for every CDR3 protein. The sample lists roughly 800,000 distinct CDR3 sequences; 25% to 30% were seen once. With 1 base clipped from V and 8 bases from J, the junction kept 3 bases outside the gene matches. CDR3 length: 13 residues. In germline, CDR1 is SGHTA, CDR2 FQGNSA. This clonotype has just one count. Each donor had ten milliliters of peripheral blood drawn. In addition, the sample was reused for a study of T cells of mothers and their children. That work states: Each child gave some 3 million TCR beta CDR3 reads (each mother, over 9 million). The output of TCR recombination is shaped by thymic selection similarly in related and unrelated pairs.

The sample was blood. The receptor comes from a boy aged 5-17 years in good health. V usage is TRBV7-2 and J usage is TRBJ2-3; 7 nucleotides line up with TRBD2. This CDR3 is CASSLVQRGTQYF. CDR3 coding DNA: TGTGCCAGCAGCTTAGTACAGCGGGGTACGCAGTATTTT.